The 8 T cell receptor beta chains presented below share a single source sample, sequenced in a study of cytomegalovirus exposure and HLA in healthy donors. 60 Vbeta and 13 Jbeta primers were used in PCR. Sequencing was performed with immunoSEQ multiplex PCR; in TCRdb, only in-frame clones are kept and a portion is missing. The sample consists of around 130,000 clones, 80% to 90% of them appearing once. The sample comprised PBMCs. The receptors were sampled from a woman between 35 and 50 years old in good health and CMV-seropositive.

The chain employs TRBV29-1 and TRBJ2-7, with 11 nucleotides matching TRBD1. The germline V gene encodes CDR1 SQVTM and CDR2 ANQGSEA. V shed 4 bases and J 6 bases; nucleotides not matched to a gene: 8. The CDR3 runs 14 residues. The CDR3 loop reads CSVAGKDRGPEQYF. The CDR3 DNA is TGCAGCGTTGCTGGTAAGGACAGGGGGCCCGAGCAGTACTTC.

This clone was seen only a few times. The V call is TRBV19, the J call TRBJ2-1; D might be TRBD2 (6 bases). The germline V gene has CDR1 LNHDA and CDR2 SQIVND (reference sequence). The CDR3 has 17 residues. Trimming took 1 base from V and 3 from J, leaving 16 bases between them. The CDR3 nucleotides are TGTGCCAGTAGTATAGGATCCATAAGCGGGCTCTACAATGAGCAGTTCTTC. Translated: CASSIGSISGLYNEQFF.

The chain links TRBV10-3 to TRBJ1-1; TRBD1 matches 7 bases. Germline CDR1 and CDR2: ENHRY and SYGVKD. After removal of 4 bases from V and 6 bases from J, the junction contained 11 bases not matched to a gene. This CDR3 has 15 residues. CDR3 residues: CAISGGDRESAEAFF. The CDR3 DNA is TGTGCCATCAGTGGGGGAGACAGGGAATCGGCTGAAGCTTTCTTT.

This clone was seen a handful of times. The chain has TRBV10-3 and TRBJ2-1, with 7 positions matching TRBD1. The germline V gene encodes CDR1 ENHRY and CDR2 SYGVKD. The CDR3 is made up of 12 amino acids. V gave up 10 bases and J gave up 6 bases; unmatched junction bases: 6. The CDR3, as DNA: TGTGCCACCGCTGACAGGGTCAATGAGCAGTTCTTC. It is translated as CATADRVNEQFF.

The genes are TRBV6-6 and TRBJ2-3; 9 bases align to TRBD1. The CDR3 contains 16 residues. Per the germline V gene, CDR1 is MNHNY and CDR2 is SVGAGI (reference sequence). V lost 0 bases and J lost 5; bases outside the gene matches: 6. The CDR3 is CASSYSMGQGRDTQYF. CDR3 DNA: TGTGCCAGCAGTTACTCCATGGGACAGGGTCGAGATACGCAGTATTTT.

The chain carries TRBV7-9 and TRBJ1-2; D not resolved. The germline V gene encodes CDR1 SEHNR and CDR2 FQNEAQ (reference sequence). The V end lost 5 bases, the J end lost 8 bases, and 18 bases lay between the germline ends. CDR3 length equals 14 residues. CDR3 coding DNA: TGTGCCAGCAGCAGCACGGGGTCGGCGGAGGGCTACACCTTC. As protein: CASSSTGSAEGYTF.

This chain links TRBV9 with TRBJ1-1; D is possibly TRBD1 (5 bases). V lost 1 base to trimming and J lost 1 base, with 11 bases between them. In germline, CDR1 is SGDLS, CDR2 YYNGEE. This CDR3 contains 15 residues. The CDR3 region is CASSVNPRENTEAFF. As DNA, the CDR3 is TGTGCCAGCAGCGTAAACCCCAGGGAGAACACTGAAGCTTTCTTT.

The V gene is TRBV11-3, the J gene TRBJ2-7, with D possibly matching TRBD2 (5 bases). Trimming cost V 5 bases and J 2 bases, with 13 bases left between them. The CDR3 loop spans 14 amino acids. The V gene's germline CDR1 is SGHNT and CDR2 YENEEA. CDR3 DNA sequence: TGTGCCAGCAGCCCCGGGGAGCCCCCCTACGAGCAGTACTTC. Amino acid sequence: CASSPGEPPYEQYF. The variable domain in full, with the rest retrieved from reference TRBV11-3 and TRBJ2-7, is EAGVVQSPRYKIIEKKQPVAFWCNPISGHNTLYWYLQNLGQGPELLIRYENEEAVDDSQLPKDRFSAERLKGVDSTLKIQPAELGDSAVYLCASSPGEPPYEQYFGPGTRLTVT.